The 8 T cell receptor beta chains below all came from one sample that was sequenced in a study of blood T cell repertoires in COVID-19. Assay used: immunoSEQ multiplex PCR; TCRdb lists only in-frame clones, some missing. Of some 160,000 clones listed, about four fifths are singletons. Sequenced: peripheral blood. The receptors were sampled from a woman older than 75 with acute or convalescent COVID-19.

This clone was seen a handful of times. The CDR3 loop is CASSIPGRRGNYGYTF. The CDR3 DNA reads as TGTGCCAGCAGCATACCCGGGCGAAGGGGGAACTATGGCTACACCTTC. The gene calls are TRBV5-4 and TRBJ1-2; TRBD1 might be the D (6 bases). CDR1 SGHNT and CDR2 YYREEE come from the germline V gene (reference sequence). The CDR3 consists of 16 residues. Deletions cut 4 bases from V and 2 bases from J, with 18 bases between.

This chain connects TRBV7-2 to TRBJ1-2, with TRBD1 identical over 8 bases. Germline V gene data show CDR1 as SGHTA and CDR2 as FQGNSA. Losses at the gene ends were 2 bases for V and 7 bases for J; bases not matched to a gene: 6. The CDR3 is made up of 14 amino acids. In nucleotides, the CDR3 is TGTGCCAGCAGCTTATACGACAGGGGACTTGGCTACACCTTC. Translating gives CASSLYDRGLGYTF.

The chain recombines TRBV29-1 with TRBJ2-5; no firm D call. The V end lost 0 bases, the J end lost 1 base, and 9 bases lay between the germline ends. From germline, CDR1 is SQVTM and CDR2 ANQGSEA. This CDR3 has 14 amino acids. In DNA form, the CDR3 reads TGCAGCGTTGAAGAACGCGCGGCCCAAGAGACCCAGTACTTC. This sequence encodes CSVEERAAQETQYF.

This sequence joins TRBV18 and TRBJ2-7, with 8 bases that match TRBD1. This CDR3 region has 14 residues. V lost 5 bases to trimming and J lost 5 bases; unmatched junction nucleotides: 8. Per the germline V gene, CDR1 is KGHSH and CDR2 is LQKENI. This CDR3 reads CASSEQTGDHEQYF. Here the CDR3 DNA reads TGTGCCAGCTCAGAACAGACAGGGGACCACGAGCAGTACTTC.

In DNA, the CDR3 is TGTGCCAGCAGTTTAGTTATCGGGGATGGCTACACCTTC. This encodes CASSLVIGDGYTF. The chain is built from TRBV27 and TRBJ1-2; D is unresolved. Germline V gene lookup returns CDR1 MNHEY and CDR2 SMNVEV (reference sequence). The V end lost 2 bases, the J end lost 6 bases, and 10 bases lay between the germline ends. The length of the CDR3 is 13 residues.

V gene TRBV9 combines with J gene TRBJ2-1, with 8 bases fitting TRBD2. Germline-derived CDR1 and CDR2 are SGDLS and YYNGEE. The CDR3 has 15 amino acids. With V trimmed by 2 bases and J by 4 bases, 5 bases remained unmatched. The CDR3 reads CASSVLAGPYNEQFF. Written as DNA, the CDR3 is TGTGCCAGCAGCGTCCTAGCGGGTCCTTACAATGAGCAGTTCTTC.

The V gene is TRBV10-1, the J gene TRBJ2-2; no clear D gene. The germline V gene has CDR1 WNHNN and CDR2 SYGVQD (reference sequence). V lost 6 bases and J 1 base, leaving 6 bases between the germline ends. The CDR3 sequence is 13 residues long. CDR3 coding DNA: TGCGCCAGCAGCCTAGGGAACACCGGGGAGCTGTTTTTT. Translation: CASSLGNTGELFF.

The chain uses TRBV18 and TRBJ1-2; no firm D call. Germline V lookup: CDR1 KGHSH, CDR2 LQKENI. The V end was cut by 2 bases, the J end by 4 bases, with 11 bases between. The CDR3 sequence is 14 residues long. The CDR3 spells CASSPDTVGYGYTF. The CDR3 region has the DNA TGTGCCAGCTCACCAGACACGGTGGGCTATGGCTACACCTTC.